The sequence of this TCR beta chain was determined in a study of OX40 agonist ivuxolimab in advanced cancers. A note on the overall study: The costimulatory receptor OX40 (CD134) was targeted by ivuxolimab, a fully human IgG2 agonistic monoclonal antibody. The paper covers the monotherapy dose-escalation part of the phase I ivuxolimab trial, which included N of about 56 patients. Prior anti-PD-1, anti-PD-L1 or anti-CTLA-4 therapy was permitted, and less than 45% of dose-escalation patients had received checkpoint inhibitors. Three dose-escalation patients achieved partial responses, one with hepatocellular carcinoma and two with cutaneous melanoma. Of the 50 to 55 dose-escalation patients, hepatocellular carcinoma was present in approximately 20, melanoma in around 15, renal cell carcinoma in 9 and head and neck cancer in 9. Peripheral TCRbeta sequencing was intended to test whether TCR sequence diversity was altered and clonal T-cell expansion was caused by ivuxolimab. The dose-escalation cohort was roughly 83% male with a mean age of about 60 years, ranging from about 20 to 80. Intravenous ivuxolimab was administered to patients every 2 weeks at six dose levels: 0.01, 0.1, 0.3, 1.5, 3 and 10 mg/kg. Beyond this particular receptor, the publication reports: Low levels of normalized T-cell clonal expansion were also seen in some patients who did not respond. Which antigens the clonally expanded peripheral T cells were specific for was not determined. After ivuxolimab, more expanded clones were found on average in CD8+ T cells than in CD4+ T cells. At doses of 0.1 to 3.0 mg/kg, clonal expansion of both CD4+ and CD8+ blood T cells was observed from baseline to week 6. In partial responders in the 0.1-3.0 mg/kg groups, normalized peripheral clonal expansion was found to be among the lowest, especially among CD8+ T cells.

In this sample, this clone turned up a few times. The specificity of this receptor is unknown. The input lacks base qualities; no much larger clone sits a single base away. Patients with autoimmune disease history or receiving systemic immunosuppression were excluded from the trial. Peripheral blood for TCR sequencing was drawn from every dose cohort at baseline, at cycle 4 day 1 and at cycle 7 day 1. Samples were obtained from an open-label, multicenter, first-in-human phase I dose-escalation trial of ivuxolimab. Adults with locally advanced or metastatic melanoma, renal cell carcinoma, hepatocellular carcinoma or head and neck squamous cell carcinoma were enrolled in the trial. Before TCR sequencing, CD4+ and CD8+ T cells were separately sorted from peripheral blood. Genomic DNA was isolated from the sorted cells so that the TCRbeta CDR3 region could be sequenced. The immunoSEQ Assay was used to sequence the TCRbeta CDR3 regions. TCRdb stores this immuneACCESS table with in-frame sequences only. Part of the clones is absent; in the studies checked, under half of the shortfall reflects unresolved V genes, and no reason is known for the rest. For this sample the table gives about 5,900 clones, of which around 84% were detected only once. The ten largest clones capture roughly an eighth of the sample.

Inclusive of the bounding cysteine and phenylalanine, the CDR3 is 16 residues long. Only CDR3 DNA is held: 48 bases, read in frame from base 1. A distance of 11 bases separates the germline ends of V and J, which lose 2 bases and 3 bases respectively. The germline V gene (reference sequence) specifies LNHNV as CDR1 and YYDKDF as CDR2. Sequences were derived from CD4+ or CD8+ T cells sorted from blood, sampled in a trial of the OX40 agonist ivuxolimab. The chain uses TRBV15 and TRBJ2-6; the D gene is perhaps TRBD1, from 5 matching bases. This clonotype originated in an adult with an advanced solid tumor such as melanoma, head and neck, liver or kidney cancer. The CDR3 corresponds to CATSRSGISGANVLTF. The bases are TGTGCCACCAGCAGATCAGGGATAAGTGGGGCCAACGTCCTGACTTTC.